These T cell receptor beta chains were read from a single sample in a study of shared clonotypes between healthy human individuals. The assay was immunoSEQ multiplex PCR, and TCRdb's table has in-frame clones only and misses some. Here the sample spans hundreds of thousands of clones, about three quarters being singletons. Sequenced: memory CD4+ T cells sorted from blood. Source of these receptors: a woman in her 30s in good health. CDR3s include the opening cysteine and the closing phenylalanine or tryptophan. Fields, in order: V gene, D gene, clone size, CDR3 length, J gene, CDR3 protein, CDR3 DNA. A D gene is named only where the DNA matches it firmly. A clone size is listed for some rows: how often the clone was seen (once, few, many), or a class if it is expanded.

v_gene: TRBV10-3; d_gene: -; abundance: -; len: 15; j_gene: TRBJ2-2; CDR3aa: CAISEAATSSGELFF; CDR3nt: TGTGCCATCAGTGAGGCAGCAACATCCTCCGGGGAGCTGTTTTTT
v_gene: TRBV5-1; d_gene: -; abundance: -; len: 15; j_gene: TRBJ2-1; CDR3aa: CASSGDLSGTNEQFF; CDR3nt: TGCGCCAGCAGCGGCGACCTAAGCGGTACGAATGAGCAGTTCTTC
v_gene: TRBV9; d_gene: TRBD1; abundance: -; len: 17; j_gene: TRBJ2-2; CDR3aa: CASREGQGLVDTGELFF; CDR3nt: TGTGCCAGCAGGGAGGGACAGGGGCTAGTGGACACCGGGGAGCTGTTTTTT
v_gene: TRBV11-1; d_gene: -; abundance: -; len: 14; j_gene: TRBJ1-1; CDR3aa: CATSGRVGDTEAFF; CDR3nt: TGTGCCACCTCCGGGAGGGTAGGGGACACTGAAGCTTTCTTT
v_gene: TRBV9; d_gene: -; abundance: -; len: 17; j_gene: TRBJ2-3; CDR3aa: CASSVAPGAVLRDTQYF; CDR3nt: TGTGCCAGCAGCGTAGCTCCTGGCGCGGTCCTTAGGGATACGCAGTATTTT
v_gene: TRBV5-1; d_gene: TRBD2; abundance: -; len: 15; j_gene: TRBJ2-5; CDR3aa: CASTSSGEGPETQYF; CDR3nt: TGCGCCAGCACCTCCTCTGGGGAGGGTCCAGAGACCCAGTACTTC
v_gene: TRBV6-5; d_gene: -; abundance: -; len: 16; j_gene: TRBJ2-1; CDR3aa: CASSYLAVSSYNEQFF; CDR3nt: TGTGCCAGCAGTTACTTGGCGGTAAGCTCCTACAATGAGCAGTTCTTC
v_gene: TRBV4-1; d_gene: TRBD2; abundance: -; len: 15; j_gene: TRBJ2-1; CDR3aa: CASSQLSGSGNEQFF; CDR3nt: TGCGCCAGCAGCCAACTAAGCGGGAGTGGCAATGAGCAGTTCTTC
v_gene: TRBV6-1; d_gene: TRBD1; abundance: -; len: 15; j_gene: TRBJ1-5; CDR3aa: CASTRGDRGIQPQHF; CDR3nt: TGTGCCAGCACCCGGGGGGACAGGGGGATTCAGCCCCAGCATTTT
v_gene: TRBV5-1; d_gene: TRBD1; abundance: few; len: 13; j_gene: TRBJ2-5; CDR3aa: CASSGGQGETQYF; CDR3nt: TGCGCCAGCAGCGGGGGACAGGGGGAGACCCAGTACTTC
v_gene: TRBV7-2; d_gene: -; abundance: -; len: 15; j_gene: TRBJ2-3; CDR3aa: CASTGSALVADTQYF; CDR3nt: TGTGCCAGCACGGGCAGCGCTCTCGTCGCAGATACGCAGTATTTT
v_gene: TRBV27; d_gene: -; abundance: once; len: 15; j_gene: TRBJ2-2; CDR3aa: CASSPRRGNTGELFF; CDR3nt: TGTGCCAGCAGTCCGCGGCGGGGGAACACCGGGGAGCTGTTTTTT
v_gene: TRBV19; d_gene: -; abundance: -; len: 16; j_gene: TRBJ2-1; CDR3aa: CASSIDGSGLYNEQFF; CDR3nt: TGTGCCAGTAGTATAGATGGTAGCGGACTCTACAATGAGCAGTTCTTC
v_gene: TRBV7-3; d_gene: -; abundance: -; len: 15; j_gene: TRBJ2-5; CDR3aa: CASSVKGGYQETQYF; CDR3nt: TGTGCCAGCAGCGTGAAGGGCGGGTACCAAGAGACCCAGTACTTC
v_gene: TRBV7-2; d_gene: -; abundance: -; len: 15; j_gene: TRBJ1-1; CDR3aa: CASSLGLGQGGRAFF; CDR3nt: TGTGCCAGCAGCTTAGGTCTGGGGCAGGGTGGTCGAGCTTTCTTT
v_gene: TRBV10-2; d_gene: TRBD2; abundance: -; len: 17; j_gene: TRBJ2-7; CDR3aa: CASSGTGTSGRGYEQYF; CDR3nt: TGCGCCAGCAGTGGCACCGGGACTAGCGGGAGGGGATACGAGCAGTACTTC
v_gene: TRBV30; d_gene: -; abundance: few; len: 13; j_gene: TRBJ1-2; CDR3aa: CAWSVRTPRGYTF; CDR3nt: TGTGCCTGGAGTGTTAGGACCCCAAGGGGCTACACCTTC
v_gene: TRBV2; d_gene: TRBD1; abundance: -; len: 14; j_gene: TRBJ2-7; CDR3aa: CASSDGTGNYEQYF; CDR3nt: TGTGCCAGCAGTGACGGGACAGGGAATTACGAGCAGTACTTC
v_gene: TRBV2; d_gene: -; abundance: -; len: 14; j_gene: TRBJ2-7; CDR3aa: CASSKKGYRHEQYF; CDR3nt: TGTGCCAGCAGCAAGAAAGGGTACCGCCACGAGCAGTACTTC
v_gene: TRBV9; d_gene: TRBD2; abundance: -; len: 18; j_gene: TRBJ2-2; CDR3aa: CASSVLGLTSGSTGELFF; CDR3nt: TGTGCCAGCAGCGTTCTGGGGCTGACTAGCGGGAGCACCGGGGAGCTGTTTTTT
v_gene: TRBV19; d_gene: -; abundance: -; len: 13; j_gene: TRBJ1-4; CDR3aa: CASQGMVGEKLFF; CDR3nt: TGTGCCAGCCAGGGGATGGTAGGCGAAAAACTGTTTTTT
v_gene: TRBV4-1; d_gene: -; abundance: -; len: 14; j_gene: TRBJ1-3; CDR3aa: CASSLVGVGNTIYF; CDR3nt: TGCGCCAGCAGCCTCGTGGGGGTCGGAAACACCATATATTTT
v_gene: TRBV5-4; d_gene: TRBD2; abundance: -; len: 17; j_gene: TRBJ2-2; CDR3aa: CASSLVAGARNTGELFF; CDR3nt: TGTGCCAGCAGCTTGGTGGCGGGAGCAAGGAACACCGGGGAGCTGTTTTTT
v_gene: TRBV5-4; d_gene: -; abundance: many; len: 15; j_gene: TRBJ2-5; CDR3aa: CASSLGGGPGETQYF; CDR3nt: TGTGCCAGCAGCTTGGGGGGCGGCCCAGGGGAGACCCAGTACTTC
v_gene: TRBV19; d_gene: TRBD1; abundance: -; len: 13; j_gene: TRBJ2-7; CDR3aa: CASKGQGPHEQYF; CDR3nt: TGTGCCAGTAAGGGACAGGGTCCACACGAGCAGTACTTC
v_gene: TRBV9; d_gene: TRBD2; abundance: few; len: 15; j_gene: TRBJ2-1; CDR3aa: CASSVLAGGYNEQFF; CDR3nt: TGTGCCAGCAGCGTATTAGCGGGAGGGTACAATGAGCAGTTCTTC
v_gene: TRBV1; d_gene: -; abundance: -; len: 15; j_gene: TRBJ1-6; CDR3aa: CTSSHWDRGWSPLHF; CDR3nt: TGCACCAGCAGCCACTGGGACAGGGGCTGGTCACCCCTCCACTTT
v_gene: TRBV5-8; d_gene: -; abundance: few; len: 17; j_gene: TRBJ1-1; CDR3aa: CASSLQIGTSMNTEAFF; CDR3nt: TGTGCCAGCAGCTTACAGATCGGGACATCGATGAACACTGAAGCTTTCTTT
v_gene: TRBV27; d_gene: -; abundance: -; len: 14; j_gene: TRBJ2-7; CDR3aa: CASRGSGTYYEQYF; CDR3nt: TGTGCCAGCAGGGGGTCCGGGACATACTACGAGCAGTACTTC
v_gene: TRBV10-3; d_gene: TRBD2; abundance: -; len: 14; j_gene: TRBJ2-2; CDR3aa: CAIGPGGPVGELFF; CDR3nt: TGTGCGATCGGCCCGGGAGGGCCGGTCGGGGAGCTGTTTTTT
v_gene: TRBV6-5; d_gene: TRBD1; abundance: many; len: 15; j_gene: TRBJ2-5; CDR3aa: CASSYSAGGRETQYF; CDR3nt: TGTGCCAGCAGTTACTCAGCAGGGGGCAGAGAGACCCAGTACTTC
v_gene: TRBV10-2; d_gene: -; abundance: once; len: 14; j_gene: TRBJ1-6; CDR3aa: CATQAQGYNSPLHF; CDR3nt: TGCGCCACCCAGGCTCAGGGCTATAATTCACCCCTCCACTTT